The rows below give T cell receptor beta chains drawn from one sample of a study of STAT3 mutations in large granular lymphocyte leukemia. Profiling relied on immunoSEQ multiplex PCR, and the TCRdb table lists in-frame clones only, not all of them. The sample gives 30,000 to 40,000 clones, more than 75% of which show up once; more than 9.5% is in the top ten. The specimen sequenced was peripheral blood mononuclear cells. The receptors come from a man between 60 and 70 years old with T-cell large granular lymphocyte leukemia. Some clones in this sample may be carry-over from other donors' samples. Each CDR3 is given with its conserved first and last residue. Fields, in order: D gene, V gene, J gene, clone size, CDR3 DNA, CDR3 protein. D genes are given only for firm matches. Some rows have no size entry. The others give once, few or many, or a class for an expanded clone.

>NA|TRBV29-1|TRBJ2-1|NA
TGCAGCGGTGATAAAAGCTCCTACAATGAGCAGTTCTTC
CSGDKSSYNEQFF
>NA|TRBV18|TRBJ1-4|NA
TGTGCCAGCTCAGGCGACAGGACGGGGAAACTGTTTTTT
CASSGDRTGKLFF
>NA|TRBV13|TRBJ2-2|few
TGTGCCAGCAGCTTAAAACGGGAGCGGGACACCGGGGAGCTGTTTTTT
CASSLKRERDTGELFF
>TRBD1|TRBV5-1|TRBJ2-7|NA
TGCGCCAGCCGGGACAGCCGGACCTACGAGCAGTACTTC
CASRDSRTYEQYF
>TRBD1|TRBV6-6|TRBJ2-7|NA
TGTGCCAGCAGTTACCACGACAGGGGGAACGAGCAGTACTTC
CASSYHDRGNEQYF
>NA|TRBV28|TRBJ2-7|NA
TGTGCCAGCAGTGACTCAACGTACGAGCAGTACTTC
CASSDSTYEQYF
>NA|TRBV5-1|TRBJ2-2|NA
TGCGCCAGCAGCTTTCGAAGCACCGGGGAGCTGTTTTTT
CASSFRSTGELFF
>TRBD2|TRBV6-6|TRBJ2-7|NA
TGTGCCAGCAGCTCTAGCGGGAGCGGCTACGAGCAGTACTTC
CASSSSGSGYEQYF
>NA|TRBV4-3|TRBJ2-2|NA
TGCGCCAGCAGCCAACTCCCGGTGGGGGGCGCAAACACCGGGGAGCTGTTTTTT
CASSQLPVGGANTGELFF
>NA|TRBV30|TRBJ2-6|NA
TGTGCCTGGATATCGGGCAGGGCTGGGGCCAACGTCCTGACTTTC
CAWISGRAGANVLTF
>NA|TRBV6-5|TRBJ2-7|NA
TGTGCCTGCAAAGGAGGGCCCTACGAGCAGTACTTC
CACKGGPYEQYF
>NA|TRBV1|TRBJ2-3|NA
TGCACCAGCAGCCAATTTAGCGGGAGCACAGATACGCAGTATTTT
CTSSQFSGSTDTQYF
>TRBD1|TRBV28|TRBJ2-7|NA
TGTGCCAGCAGGGCCCCAGGGGGTCCCCCCTACGAGCAGTACTTC
CASRAPGGPPYEQYF
>NA|TRBV5-1|TRBJ2-3|NA
TGCGCCAGCGTTGGGGTTACAGATACGCAGTATTTT
CASVGVTDTQYF
>NA|TRBV30|TRBJ2-3|NA
TGTGCCTGGAGTACCACAGATACGCAGTATTTT
CAWSTTDTQYF
>NA|TRBV5-1|TRBJ2-5|NA
TGCGCCAGCAGCTTGGGCGTGGGGGGAGAGACCCAGTACTTC
CASSLGVGGETQYF
>NA|TRBV28|TRBJ2-7|NA
TGTGCCAGCAGGGGACCCTACGAGCAGTACTTC
CASRGPYEQYF
>TRBD1|TRBV5-1|TRBJ2-2|few
TGCGCCAGCAGCACCCTGGACAGGGCGGGCGGGGAGCTGTTTTTT
CASSTLDRAGGELFF
>NA|TRBV5-6|TRBJ1-5|NA
TGTGCCAGCAGCTTGAATAGGGATCAGCCCCAGCATTTT
CASSLNRDQPQHF
>TRBD1|TRBV6-1|TRBJ2-5|NA
TGTGCCAGCGGGGCAGGGGGTGGTTGGGAGACCCAGTACTTC
CASGAGGGWETQYF
>NA|TRBV7-9|TRBJ2-3|NA
TGTGCCAGCAGCTCGGTTGCAGATACGCAGTATTTT
CASSSVADTQYF
>TRBD2|TRBV28|TRBJ2-7|once
TGTGCCAGCAGTTTCGGGGGGGGGAGGCTCGAGCAGTACTTC
CASSFGGGRLEQYF
>TRBD1|TRBV5-4|TRBJ2-3|NA
TGTGCCAGCAGCCCGGGCGGGACAGGGGGCATAGATACGCAGTATTTT
CASSPGGTGGIDTQYF
>NA|TRBV25-1|TRBJ2-1|NA
TGTGGAAGGGGTATACTCAATGAGCAGTTCTTC
CGRGILNEQFF
>NA|TRBV30|TRBJ2-5|NA
TGTGCCTGGAGTGTACGTCTGGGGACCCAGTACTTC
CAWSVRLGTQYF
>NA|TRBV18|TRBJ1-1|NA
TGTGCCAGCTCACCTGATTGGTACACTGAAGCTTTCTTT
CASSPDWYTEAFF
>NA|TRBV5-4|TRBJ1-1|NA
TGTGCCAGCAGCTTGGTGGGGGTGAACACTGAAGCTTTCTTT
CASSLVGVNTEAFF
>TRBD1|TRBV30|TRBJ1-2|NA
TGTGCCTGCACCGGGACAGGGGATGGCTACACCTTC
CACTGTGDGYTF
>NA|TRBV19|TRBJ2-3|NA
TGTGCCAGCTCCTTTCCGGCGACAGATACGCAGTATTTT
CASSFPATDTQYF
>NA|TRBV7-6|TRBJ2-1|NA
TGTGCCAGCAGCCCTCTTGGGGGGGAGCAGTTCTTC
CASSPLGGEQFF